This T cell receptor (beta chain) was found in a study of shared clonotypes between healthy human individuals. Terminally differentiated effector memory CD45RA+ cells were left out of the naive CD8 fraction, which was CD45RO-negative and positively selected for CCR7. The protocol was immunoSEQ multiplex PCR, while the TCRdb copy is restricted to in-frame clones and leaves out a portion. The data show around 1,900,000 clones, just over 90% seen once. The specimen was naive CD8+ T cells from PBMCs. This receptor was identified in a man aged 18 to 29 in good health. Some clones in this sample may be carry-over from other donors' samples.

CDR3 sequence reads: CASRYQVMDTEAFF. CDR3 nucleotide sequence: TGTGCCAGCAGATACCAAGTTATGGACACTGAAGCTTTCTTT. V gene TRBV27 combines with J gene TRBJ1-1; unclear D gene. CDR3 length equals 14 residues. V was shortened by 6 bases and J by 3 bases, with 14 bases between the two germline ends. From germline, CDR1 is MNHEY and CDR2 SMNVEV (reference sequence).